The rows below give T cell receptor beta chains drawn from one sample of a study of cytomegalovirus exposure and HLA in healthy donors. Some clones are missing from TCRdb's copy, which holds only in-frame ones; the method was immunoSEQ multiplex PCR. Of over 150,000 clones listed, approximately 80% were seen once; the top ten hold about 1.3%. Sequenced: PBMCs. The receptors were gathered from a woman between 45 and 65 years old in good health and CMV-seronegative. CDR3s include the opening cysteine and the closing phenylalanine or tryptophan. A D gene is named only where the DNA matches it firmly. Clone sizes are given selectively: once, few, many, or a class where the clone is expanded.

cdr3_nt cdr3_aa j_call clone_size v_call d_call
TGTGCCAGCAGTTACTCTGGACAGGGTAATGGCTACACCTTC CASSYSGQGNGYTF TRBJ1-2 . TRBV6-5 TRBD1
TGCGCCAGCAGCTGGCTAATAGCCGGGGTCAATACGGAGCAGTACTTC CASSWLIAGVNTEQYF TRBJ2-7 few TRBV5-1 .
TGTGCCTGGAGTGTGGTGGGGCGAGGACTGAACACTGAAGCTTTCTTT CAWSVVGRGLNTEAFF TRBJ1-1 . TRBV30 .
TGTGCCAGCAGTTTAAGCTGGACAGGGAGGAACACCATATATTTT CASSLSWTGRNTIYF TRBJ1-3 . TRBV27 TRBD1
TGTGCCAGCAGCTCCGACGTTAGCGGTGAGCAGTACTTC CASSSDVSGEQYF TRBJ2-7 . TRBV13 .
TGCGCCAGCAGTTCTCTTCCACAGGAGACTAACTATGGCTACACCTTC CASSSLPQETNYGYTF TRBJ1-2 . TRBV5-1 .
TGTGCCAGCAGCACCACAGGGTTATTCAGCGAGCAGTTCTTC CASSTTGLFSEQFF TRBJ2-1 . TRBV7-7 .
TGTGCCAGCAATCCCTCGGGGGGAGATACGCAGTATTTT CASNPSGGDTQYF TRBJ2-3 . TRBV27 TRBD2
TGCGCCAGCAGCCAAGTGCCAACAGGGGGCTTTGAAAAACTGTTTTTT CASSQVPTGGFEKLFF TRBJ1-4 . TRBV4-3 TRBD1
TGTGCCAGCAGCTTAGGAGGGACTAATGAAAAACTGTTTTTT CASSLGGTNEKLFF TRBJ1-4 . TRBV7-9 .
TGTGCCAGCAGCTTGGCGGGGTCCTATGGCTACACCTTC CASSLAGSYGYTF TRBJ1-2 . TRBV5-4 .
TGTGCTAGTGGTTTAGAGGAGGGCACTGAAGCTTTCTTT CASGLEEGTEAFF TRBJ1-1 . TRBV12-5 .
TGTGCCAGCAGCCCTGGACAGGGGATCTTTGACACTGAAGCTTTCTTT CASSPGQGIFDTEAFF TRBJ1-1 . TRBV14 TRBD1
TGTGCCAGCAGTTTTTTCTTCGGGAGTAATTCACCCCTCCACTTT CASSFFFGSNSPLHF TRBJ1-6 . TRBV28 .
TGTGCCTCACGGGAAGGGAGTGAGCAGTTCTTC CASREGSEQFF TRBJ2-1 . TRBV2 .
TGTGCCAGCAGCGTCAGGGTTCCCCTTAAAGAGACCCAGTACTTC CASSVRVPLKETQYF TRBJ2-5 . TRBV5-6 .
TGTGCCAGCAGTTACACGCAGGGGACTAATGAAAAACTGTTTTTT CASSYTQGTNEKLFF TRBJ1-4 few TRBV6-6 .
TGTGCCAGCAGTTTATTGGCAGGGGGTGACTATGGCTACACCTTC CASSLLAGGDYGYTF TRBJ1-2 once TRBV27 TRBD1
TGCGCCAGCAGCCAAGAGAGCCTGAACAGGGGGCTTGGCGGGGAGCTGTTTTTT CASSQESLNRGLGGELFF TRBJ2-2 few TRBV4-3 TRBD1
TGTGCCTGGAAAAAACGAGGCTCCTACAATGAGCAGTTCTTC CAWKKRGSYNEQFF TRBJ2-1 . TRBV30 .
TGTGCCAGCAGTGTAGGGCGGGGGGGGTCCTACGAGCAGTACTTC CASSVGRGGSYEQYF TRBJ2-7 . TRBV4-2 TRBD2
TGTGCCAGTAGTGGGACAGGGGTTATGAACACTGAAGCTTTCTTT CASSGTGVMNTEAFF TRBJ1-1 . TRBV19 TRBD1
TGTGCCAGCAGTATACCGGGACAGTACAATTTGAACACTGAAGCTTTCTTT CASSIPGQYNLNTEAFF TRBJ1-1 . TRBV28 TRBD1
TGTGCTAGTGGTTTGGTATCAGCGCGGCAGGAGGGGAATCAGCCCCAGCATTTT CASGLVSARQEGNQPQHF TRBJ1-5 . TRBV12-5 .
TGCGCCAGCAGCCAAGATATGACAGGGATGACCGGGGAGCTGTTTTTT CASSQDMTGMTGELFF TRBJ2-2 . TRBV4-3 TRBD1
TGTGCCAGTAGTATAGAAAGGAGCTCCTACGAGCAGTACTTC CASSIERSSYEQYF TRBJ2-7 . TRBV19 .
TGTGCCAGCAGCTACCGAAGGACACGGAGCTCCTACGAGCAGTACTTC CASSYRRTRSSYEQYF TRBJ2-7 once TRBV5-6 .
TGTGCCAGCACTACCGACGCAGACAGGATCACTGAAGCTTTCTTT CASTTDADRITEAFF TRBJ1-1 . TRBV7-3 .
TGTGCCAGCAGTGAAATTAATGGCAGGGGGTGGGCACGAACTAATGAAAAACTGTTTTTT CASSEINGRGWARTNEKLFF TRBJ1-4 once TRBV6-1 TRBD1
TGTGCCAGCAGCCAAGACGCGGCTGGTGGGAACACCATATATTTT CASSQDAAGGNTIYF TRBJ1-3 . TRBV4-2 .
TGTGCCAGCAGCTTGGTTTACAGTGACAATGAGCAGTTCTTC CASSLVYSDNEQFF TRBJ2-1 . TRBV5-8 .
TGTTCCAGCAGCCAATCCAGAGAGACCCAGTACTTC CSSSQSRETQYF TRBJ2-5 . TRBV7-9 .
TGTGCCAGCAGCCCAGGCCGATTCCCTGAAGCTTTCTTT CASSPGRFPEAFF TRBJ1-1 few TRBV14 .
TGCGCCAGCAGCTTTGGGCCGACAGGGATGGATACGCAGTATTTT CASSFGPTGMDTQYF TRBJ2-3 . TRBV5-1 TRBD1
TGCGCCAGCAGCTTGGGAGGAGGGATTAACTATGGCTACACCTTC CASSLGGGINYGYTF TRBJ1-2 . TRBV5-1 .
TGTGCCAGCTCACCCCCCTCCAGCACAGATACGCAGTATTTT CASSPPSSTDTQYF TRBJ2-3 . TRBV18 .
TGTGCCAGCTCAGCCGGGACAGAGAAAGGGCCCCAGCATTTT CASSAGTEKGPQHF TRBJ1-5 . TRBV18 TRBD1
TGTGCCAGCAGCTCATACGGCGGGGGGGCCCTAAATGAGCAGTTCTTC CASSSYGGGALNEQFF TRBJ2-1 . TRBV7-2 TRBD2
TGTGCCAGCGTGGGACAGGGAAGGGACACCATATATTTT CASVGQGRDTIYF TRBJ1-3 . TRBV28 TRBD1
TGTTCCAGCAGCCCGGGAGGCACTGAAGCTTTCTTT CSSSPGGTEAFF TRBJ1-1 . TRBV7-9 .
TGTGCCAGCAGTCCCCCCTCCAGGGGCAGTCAGCCCCAGCATTTT CASSPPSRGSQPQHF TRBJ1-5 . TRBV6-6 .